This T cell receptor beta chain derives from a study of a mutant IDH1 vaccine in newly diagnosed glioma. Study summary: Treated patients, around 60% male and roughly 40% female, averaged approximately 40 years of age. Patients previously underwent radiotherapy, temozolomide, or both, and most underwent both.

Using immunoSEQ multiplex PCR, the repertoire was profiled, and TCRdb retains in-frame clones only, with some absent. The repertoire holds under 40,000 clones, 81% seen once, with about 16% in the top ten. Study-wide findings and caveats: Of the patients, less than 95% had vaccine-induced immune responses.

CDR3 size: 14 residues. V lost 5 bases and J lost 5; bases outside the gene matches: 8. Germline V gene data show CDR1 as SGHNT and CDR2 as YYREEE (reference sequence). With regard to this clone: Its target is unknown.

Time point indicated: week 35, safety follow-up. It was 300 ug of mutant IDH1 20-mer peptide that made up each vaccine dose, given with topical imiquimod. Each patient was administered eight vaccinations, scheduled in weeks 1, 3, 5, 7, 11, 15, 19 and 23. The chain links TRBV5-4 to TRBJ2-7; 9 bases are shared with TRBD1. Sequences were derived from PBMCs, sampled from a glioma patient whose treatment included an IDH1 peptide vaccine. This TCR derives from a man aged 25-45 years with glioma. This chain's CDR3 is CASSPDRGIHEQYF. The CDR3 bases are TGTGCCAGCAGTCCGGACAGGGGTATTCACGAGCAGTACTTC.